The 28 T cell receptor beta chains below all came from one sample that was sequenced in a study of CD8 T cells in ankylosing spondylitis (dated by TCRdb to 2017 to 2019). The library was generated by 5' RACE. For sequencing, an Illumina HiSeq 2500 was employed. Using fastp at Q25 and MiXCR, TCRdb reprocessed the public reads and kept productive beta chains. Identical CDR3 proteins give one entry, which carries the most common genes and DNA. For this sample the table gives around 250,000 distinct CDR3 sequences, of which roughly 32% were detected only once. Of the sample, around 4.2% is held by the ten largest clones. The specimen sequenced was blood, either unsorted or a sorted T cell fraction (not recorded which). Every receptor here comes from a male donor with ankylosing spondylitis or in good health (not recorded which).

The chain joins TRBV20-1 to TRBJ2-1; 8 nucleotides line up with TRBD2. Losses at the gene ends were 5 bases for V and 5 bases for J; bases not matched to a gene: 17. CDR1 and CDR2 (germline): DFQATT, SNEGSKA (reference sequence). This CDR3 region has 17 residues. The CDR3 region is CSAPKERGRFLDNEQFF. DNA of the CDR3: TGCAGTGCTCCTAAGGAGCGGGGGCGGTTTCTGGACAATGAGCAGTTCTTC.

This clonotype turned up a few times. V usage is TRBV10-3 and J usage is TRBJ1-1; the D gene is possibly TRBD1 (6 bases). Germline CDR1 and CDR2: ENHRY and SYGVKD. The CDR3 covers 15 residues. Trimming took off 4 bases at V and 0 bases at J, with 12 bases between the two ends. CDR3 sequence (DNA): TGTGCCATCAGTGGAGGACAGACCATGAACACTGAAGCTTTCTTT. Translated: CAISGGQTMNTEAFF.

V gene TRBV9 combines with J gene TRBJ2-7, with D unresolved. V was trimmed by 0 bases and J by 3 bases, leaving 13 bases between them. The CDR3 is 15 amino acids. Germline CDR1 and CDR2: SGDLS and YYNGEE. In DNA form, the CDR3 reads TGTGCCAGCAGCGTAGCAGGCCTACCACTCTACGAGCAGTACTTC. It is translated as CASSVAGLPLYEQYF.

The chain links TRBV20-1 to TRBJ2-1; 8 positions agree with TRBD2. CDR1 is DFQATT, CDR2 SNEGSKA, per germline (reference sequence). Trimming took 3 bases from V and 8 from J; bases not matched to a gene: 12. This CDR3 region has 15 residues. CDR3 in amino acids: CSASHSGAYAYEQFF. CDR3 DNA: TGCAGTGCTAGCCATAGCGGGGCATACGCCTATGAGCAGTTCTTC.

V gene TRBV12-3 or TRBV12-4 combines with J gene TRBJ2-3, with D maybe TRBD2 (6 bases). This CDR3 has 13 residues. V lost 9 bases and J lost 3, with 13 bases in between. The CDR3 spells CASLEGGTDTQYF. The CDR3 region has the DNA TGTGCCAGTTTGGAGGGTGGGACAGATACGCAGTATTTT.

This clonotype was recorded a few times. This rearrangement joins TRBV20-1 to TRBJ1-4, with D perhaps TRBD1 (5 bases). Trimming shortened V by 2 bases and J by 3 bases, and 16 bases separated the two germline ends. This CDR3 has 16 residues. Germline lookup yields CDR1 DFQATT and CDR2 SNEGSKA (reference sequence). This CDR3 is CSARYAGAEANEKLFF. The DNA of the CDR3 is TGCAGTGCTAGATATGCCGGGGCTGAGGCTAATGAAAAACTGTTTTTT.

This clonotype was recorded a few times. The V gene is TRBV20-1, the J gene TRBJ2-5; 7 bases agree with TRBD1. Germline lookup yields CDR1 DFQATT and CDR2 SNEGSKA (reference sequence). The trim removed 3 bases at V and 2 bases at J, leaving 9 bases unmatched. This CDR3 region has 15 residues. The CDR3 loop reads CSARASRGFQETQYF. CDR3 nucleotide sequence: TGCAGTGCTAGGGCCTCCAGGGGGTTTCAAGAGACCCAGTACTTC.

The chain links TRBV20-1 to TRBJ1-2, with D possibly matching TRBD1 (6 bases). This CDR3 comprises 14 residues. Trimming cost V 5 bases and J 3 bases, with 16 bases left between them. Germline V gene data show CDR1 as DFQATT and CDR2 as SNEGSKA (reference sequence). This CDR3 reads CSAPKGGRDYGYTF. CDR3 bases: TGCAGTGCTCCGAAAGGGGGACGGGACTATGGCTACACCTTC.

The CDR3 nucleotides read TGTGCCAGCAACACCCTAGCGGGGGGCGGGCAGTTCTTC. Encoded protein: CASNTLAGGGQFF. V and J are TRBV9 and TRBJ2-1, with 11 bases identical to TRBD2. Germline V gene data show CDR1 as SGDLS and CDR2 as YYNGEE. V lost 6 bases, J lost 12 bases, and 8 bases stayed unmatched. This CDR3 comprises 13 residues.

This clonotype was seen at least ten times. The chain uses TRBV6-4 and TRBJ2-3; D unclear. Germline values: CDR1 MRHNA, CDR2 SNTAGT. The CDR3 extends over 14 amino acids. V lost 6 bases to trimming and J lost 0 bases, with 10 bases between them. The CDR3 sequence: CASSRTASTDTQYF. The CDR3 nucleotides are TGTGCCAGCAGCCGGACCGCTAGCACAGATACGCAGTATTTT.

The V and J genes are TRBV20-1 and TRBJ2-7, with 8 bases fitting TRBD2. Per germline, CDR1 DFQATT and CDR2 SNEGSKA (reference sequence). CDR3 size: 16 residues. Trimming took 0 bases from V and 2 from J; bases not matched to a gene: 9. CDR3 sequence (DNA): TGCAGTGCTAGAGATCTAGGACTAGCTACGACCTACGAGCAGTACTTC. Protein product: CSARDLGLATTYEQYF.

The table lists this clonotype with a few counts. The chain combines TRBV30 with TRBJ2-7; 7 positions match TRBD1. From germline, CDR1 is GTSNPN and CDR2 SVGIG (reference sequence). CDR3 length equals 17 residues. V trimming: 3 bases; J trimming: 3 bases; junction bases outside the gene matches: 17. The CDR3 DNA is TGTGCCTGGAGGGAGACAGGGTTAAGAGCGCTTGACTACGAGCAGTACTTC. Translation: CAWRETGLRALDYEQYF.

Ten or more counts support this clonotype. V and J are TRBV20-1 and TRBJ2-1; no clear D gene. CDR1 and CDR2 from the germline V gene are DFQATT and SNEGSKA (reference sequence). The CDR3 is made up of 13 amino acids. Trimming removed 1 base from V and 10 bases from J, with 14 bases in between. The CDR3 DNA is TGCAGTGCTAGAGTCCCCCTAAGCCGCGAGCAGTTCTTC. It specifies CSARVPLSREQFF.

This clonotype was found many times. The chain employs TRBV27 and TRBJ1-1, with D uncertain. Germline values: CDR1 MNHEY, CDR2 SMNVEV (reference sequence). The CDR3 is made up of 14 amino acids. V gave up 4 bases and J gave up 2 bases, with 11 bases separating them. In DNA, the CDR3 is TGTGCCAGCAGTTCCCCCACCCTTAACACTGAAGCTTTCTTT. Translated: CASSSPTLNTEAFF.

The CDR3 loop is CASSSPGGGDEQYF. CDR3 DNA: TGTGCCAGCAGCTCTCCAGGGGGCGGCGACGAGCAGTACTTC. The genes are TRBV5-6 and TRBJ2-7, with TRBD1 identical over 8 bases. CDR1 is SGHDT, CDR2 YYEEEE, per germline. V was clipped by 3 bases and J by 5 bases; unmatched bases: 7. This CDR3 spans 14 amino acids.

In its sample, this clonotype was seen a few times. This rearrangement joins TRBV20-1 to TRBJ2-7, with TRBD2 as a possible D gene (5 bases). CDR3 length: 16 residues. Trimming left V 0 bases short and J 6 bases short, with 21 bases between. Germline V gives CDR1 DFQATT, CDR2 SNEGSKA (reference sequence). The CDR3 sequence: CSARDLGVPGFGEQYF. The CDR3 region has the DNA TGCAGTGCTAGAGATCTAGGAGTTCCGGGATTCGGCGAGCAGTACTTC.

In its sample, this clonotype was seen a few times. This rearrangement joins TRBV20-1 to TRBJ2-4; no reliable D call. The CDR3 covers 12 residues. Germline V gene sequence: CDR1 DFQATT, CDR2 SNEGSKA (reference sequence). V was shortened by 2 bases and J by 6 bases, with 8 bases between the two germline ends. CDR3 amino acids: CSARQDGNIQYF. CDR3 sequence (DNA): TGCAGTGCTAGACAGGACGGAAACATTCAGTACTTC.

The rearrangement joins TRBV3-1 to TRBJ2-7; a weak D match, TRBD2 (5 bases). The CDR3 length is 14 residues. The germline V gene has CDR1 LGHDT and CDR2 YNNKEL (reference sequence). The ends were cut back, 1 base at V and 7 bases at J, with 14 bases in the middle. The CDR3 nucleotides are TGTGCCAGCAGCCAAGGCGTTATTACGGGAGAGCAGTACTTC. Its translation: CASSQGVITGEQYF.

The genes are TRBV29-1 and TRBJ2-4; a weak D match, TRBD1 (5 bases). Deletions cut 8 bases from V and 6 bases from J, with 17 bases between. CDR1 and CDR2 from the germline V gene are SQVTM and ANQGSEA. The CDR3 totals 13 residues. The DNA of the CDR3 is TGCAGCTCCAGGGCTGCCGGCGGAAACATTCAGTACTTC. This codes for CSSRAAGGNIQYF.

The chain carries TRBV5-1 and TRBJ2-1; D gene ambiguous. Trimming removed 0 bases from V and 10 bases from J, with 8 bases in between. This CDR3 spans 12 amino acids. Germline lookup yields CDR1 SGHRS and CDR2 YFSETQ. The CDR3 region is CASSLGTNEQFF. The CDR3 DNA reads as TGCGCCAGCAGCTTGGGTACTAACGAGCAGTTCTTC.

This clonotype was recorded a few times. The V gene is TRBV25-1, the J gene TRBJ2-7, with D uncertain. Germline V gene sequence: CDR1 MGHDK, CDR2 SYGVNS. The CDR3 spans 11 residues. Trimming took off 9 bases at V and 3 bases at J, with 9 bases between the two ends. CDR3: CASFGFYEQYF. CDR3 bases: TGTGCCAGTTTCGGGTTCTACGAGCAGTACTTC.

The chain recombines TRBV12-3 or TRBV12-4 with TRBJ2-5; D possibly corresponds to TRBD2 (5 bases). The length of the CDR3 is 14 residues. The V and J ends lost 7 bases and 5 bases respectively, with 17 bases between them. The chain's CDR3 is CASTPGGWAETQYF. The CDR3 coding sequence is TGTGCCAGCACCCCCGGAGGCTGGGCGGAGACCCAGTACTTC.

This rearrangement joins TRBV29-1 to TRBJ2-2; D is unresolved. The ends were cut back, 7 bases at V and 0 bases at J, with 3 bases in the middle. The CDR3 totals 11 residues. The germline V gene has CDR1 SQVTM and CDR2 ANQGSEA. CDR3: CSASNTGELFF. The CDR3 DNA reads as TGCAGCGCCTCGAACACCGGGGAGCTGTTTTTT.

The chain couples TRBV11-2 to TRBJ2-1; 7 bases align to TRBD2. Unmatched junction bases numbered 3, after V lost 1 base and J lost 3 bases. The CDR3 has 15 residues. Looked up from germline, CDR1 is SGHAT and CDR2 is FQNNGV. The CDR3 coding sequence is TGTGCCAGCAGCTTAGTGGGGGGGGGCTACAATGAGCAGTTCTTC. Amino acid sequence: CASSLVGGGYNEQFF.

This chain uses TRBV20-1 with TRBJ1-3, with D unclear. The CDR3 runs to 14 residues. V was trimmed by 6 bases and J by 0 bases, leaving 12 bases between them. The germline V gene encodes CDR1 DFQATT and CDR2 SNEGSKA (reference sequence). The CDR3 protein is CSALNLNSGNTIYF. DNA of the CDR3: TGCAGTGCCCTGAACCTCAACTCTGGAAACACCATATATTTT.

This clonotype was seen more than once but under ten times. The chain is built from TRBV10-1 and TRBJ2-3, with TRBD1 as a possible D gene (5 bases). V was pared by 6 bases and J by 2 bases, with 18 bases between. Germline-derived CDR1 and CDR2 are WNHNN and SYGVQD (reference sequence). This CDR3 is 16 amino acids long. This CDR3 is CASSAHGASNTDTQYF. DNA for the CDR3: TGCGCCAGCAGCGCCCATGGGGCCTCGAACACAGATACGCAGTATTTT.

Here the CDR3 reads CSARVGTAYEQYF. CDR3 coding DNA: TGCAGTGCTAGAGTGGGAACAGCCTACGAGCAGTACTTC. The rearrangement links TRBV20-1 to TRBJ2-7; D call uncertain. Between the trimmed V and J ends, which lost 1 base and 2 bases, there was a span of 9 bases. The CDR3 sequence is 13 residues long. The germline V gene has CDR1 DFQATT and CDR2 SNEGSKA (reference sequence).

The rearrangement joins TRBV20-1 to TRBJ2-7; 8 bases are a match to TRBD2. Germline lookup yields CDR1 DFQATT and CDR2 SNEGSKA (reference sequence). This CDR3 contains 15 residues. Trimming cost V 5 bases and J 4 bases; bases outside gene matches: 13. CDR3 in DNA: TGCAGTGCTGCGGGAGCTAGCGGGTCCTTTTACGAGCAGTACTTC. This translates into CSAAGASGSFYEQYF.